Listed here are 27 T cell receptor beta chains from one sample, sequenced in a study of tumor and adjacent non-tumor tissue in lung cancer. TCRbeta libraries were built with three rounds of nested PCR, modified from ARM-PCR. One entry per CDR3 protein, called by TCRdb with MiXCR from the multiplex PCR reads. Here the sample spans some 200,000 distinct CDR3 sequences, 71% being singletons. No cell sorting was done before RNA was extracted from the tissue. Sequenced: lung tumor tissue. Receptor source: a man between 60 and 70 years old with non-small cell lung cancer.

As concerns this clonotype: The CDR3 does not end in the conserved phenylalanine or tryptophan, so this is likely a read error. CDR3 coding DNA: TGTGCCAGCAGCCGTGGACAGAAGGATACGCAGTATGTT. Encoded protein: CASSRGQKDTQYV. J is TRBJ2-3 and V is TRBV11-2; D perhaps matches TRBD1 (6 bases). CDR1 SGHAT and CDR2 FQNNGV come from the germline V gene. Trimming stripped 5 bases from V and 6 bases from J, with 12 bases between. This CDR3 contains 13 residues.

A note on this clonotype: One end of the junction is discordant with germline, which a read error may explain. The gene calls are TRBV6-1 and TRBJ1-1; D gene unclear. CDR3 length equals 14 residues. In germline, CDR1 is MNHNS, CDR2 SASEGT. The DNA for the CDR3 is TGTGCCAGCACTGAAGGGCCGAGGAACACTGAAGCTTTCTTT. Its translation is CASTEGPRNTEAFF.

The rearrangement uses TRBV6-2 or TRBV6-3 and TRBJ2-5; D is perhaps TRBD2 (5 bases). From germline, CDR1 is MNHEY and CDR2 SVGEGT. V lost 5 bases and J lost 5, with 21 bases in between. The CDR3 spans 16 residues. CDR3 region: CASSQQLEGKRETQYF. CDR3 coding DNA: TGTGCCAGCAGTCAGCAGCTAGAGGGAAAACGGGAGACCCAGTACTTC.

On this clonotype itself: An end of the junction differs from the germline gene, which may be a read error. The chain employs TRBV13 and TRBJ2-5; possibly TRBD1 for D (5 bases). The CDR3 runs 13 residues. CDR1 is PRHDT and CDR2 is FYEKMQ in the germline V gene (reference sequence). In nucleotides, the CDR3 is TGTACCAGCAGCTTGGGGCCAGAAGAGACCCAGTACTTC. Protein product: CTSSLGPEETQYF.

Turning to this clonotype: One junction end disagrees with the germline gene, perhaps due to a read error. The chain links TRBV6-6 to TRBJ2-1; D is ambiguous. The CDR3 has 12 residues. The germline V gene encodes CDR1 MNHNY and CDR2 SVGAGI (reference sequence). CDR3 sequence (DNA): TGTGCCAGCAGCCGAGCCTGGGGTGAGCAGCTCTTC. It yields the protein CASSRAWGEQLF.

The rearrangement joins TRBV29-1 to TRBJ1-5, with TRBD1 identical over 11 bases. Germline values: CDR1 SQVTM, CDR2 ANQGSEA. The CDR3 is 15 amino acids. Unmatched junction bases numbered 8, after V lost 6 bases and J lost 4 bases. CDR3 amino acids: CSVTAGTGGNQPQHF. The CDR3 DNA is TGCAGCGTCACCGCCGGGACAGGGGGTAATCAGCCCCAGCATTTT. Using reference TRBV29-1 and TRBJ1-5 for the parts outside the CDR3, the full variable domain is SAVISQKPSRDICQRGTSLTIQCQVDSQVTMMFWYRQQPGQSLTLIATANQGSEATYESGFVIDKFPISRPNLTFSTLTVSNMSPEDSSIYLCSVTAGTGGNQPQHFGDGTRLSIL.

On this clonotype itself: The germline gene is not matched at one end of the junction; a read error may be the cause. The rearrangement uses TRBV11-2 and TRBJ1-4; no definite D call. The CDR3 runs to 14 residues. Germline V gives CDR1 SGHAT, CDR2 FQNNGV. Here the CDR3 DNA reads TGTGCCTGCAGCTTCATGGAGAGAAATGAAAAACTGTTTTTT. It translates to CACSFMERNEKLFF.

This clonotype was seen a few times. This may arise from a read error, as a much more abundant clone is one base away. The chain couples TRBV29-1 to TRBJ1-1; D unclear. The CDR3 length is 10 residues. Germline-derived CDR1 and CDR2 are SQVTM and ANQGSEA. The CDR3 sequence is CNGREVGAFF. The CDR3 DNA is TGCAACGGGCGGGAGGTTGGGGCTTTCTTT.

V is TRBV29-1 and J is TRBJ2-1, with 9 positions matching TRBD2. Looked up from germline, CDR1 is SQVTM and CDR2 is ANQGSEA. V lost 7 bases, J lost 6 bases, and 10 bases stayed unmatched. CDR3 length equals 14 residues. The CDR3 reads CSDLVAGGGNEQFF. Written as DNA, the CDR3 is TGCAGCGATCTAGTTGCGGGGGGGGGCAATGAGCAGTTCTTC.

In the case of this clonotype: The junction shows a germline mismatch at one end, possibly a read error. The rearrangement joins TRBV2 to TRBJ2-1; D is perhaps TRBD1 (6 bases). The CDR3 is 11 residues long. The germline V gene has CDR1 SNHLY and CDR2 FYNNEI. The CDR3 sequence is CATTGNNGQFF. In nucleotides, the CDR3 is TGTGCCACAACAGGGAACAATGGGCAGTTCTTC.

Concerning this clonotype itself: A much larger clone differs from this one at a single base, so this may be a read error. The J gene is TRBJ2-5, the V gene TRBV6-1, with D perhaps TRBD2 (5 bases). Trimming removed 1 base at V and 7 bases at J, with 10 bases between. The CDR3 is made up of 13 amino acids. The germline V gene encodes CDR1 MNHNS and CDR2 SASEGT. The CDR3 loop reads CASSEERSGTQYF. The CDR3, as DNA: TGTGCCAGCAGTGAAGAGCGGTCAGGGACCCAGTACTTC.

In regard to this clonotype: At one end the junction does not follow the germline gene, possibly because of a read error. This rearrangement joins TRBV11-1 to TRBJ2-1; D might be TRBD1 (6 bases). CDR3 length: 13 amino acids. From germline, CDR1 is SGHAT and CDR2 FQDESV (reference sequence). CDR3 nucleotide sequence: TGTGCCAGCAGCCTTGACAGGTACAATAAGCAGTTCTTT. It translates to CASSLDRYNKQFF. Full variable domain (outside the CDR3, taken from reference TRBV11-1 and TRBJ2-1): EAEVAQSPRYKITEKSQAVAFWCDPISGHATLYWYRQILGQGPELLVQFQDESVVDDSQLPKDRFSAERLKGVDSTLKIQPAELGDSAMYLCASSLDRYNKQFFGPGTRLTVL.

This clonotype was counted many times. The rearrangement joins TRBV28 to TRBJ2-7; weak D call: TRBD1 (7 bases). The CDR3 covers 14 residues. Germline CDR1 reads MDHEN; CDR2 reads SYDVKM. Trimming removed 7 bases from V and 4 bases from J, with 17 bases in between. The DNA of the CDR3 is TGTGCCAGCATTGCACAGGGGAGGTTTTACGAGCAGTACTTC. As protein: CASIAQGRFYEQYF.

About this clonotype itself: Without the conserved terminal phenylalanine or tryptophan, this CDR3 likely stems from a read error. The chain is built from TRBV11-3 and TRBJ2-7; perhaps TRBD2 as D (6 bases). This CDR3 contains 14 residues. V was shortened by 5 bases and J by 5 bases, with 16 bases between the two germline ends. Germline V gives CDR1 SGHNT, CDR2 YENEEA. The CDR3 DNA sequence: TGTGCCAGCAGCCCTAGCAGGAGGGCCGACGAGCAGTACTTA. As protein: CASSPSRRADEQYL.

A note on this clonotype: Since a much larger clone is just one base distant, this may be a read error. The DNA of the CDR3 is TGTGCCAGCAGTCGGGGGAGGGAGGGTGAGCAGTTCTTC. Residues: CASSRGREGEQFF. The chain links TRBV12-3 or TRBV12-4 to TRBJ2-1, with 7 bases matching TRBD2. The CDR3 is made up of 13 amino acids. Losses at the gene ends were 5 bases for V and 9 bases for J; bases not matched to a gene: 7.

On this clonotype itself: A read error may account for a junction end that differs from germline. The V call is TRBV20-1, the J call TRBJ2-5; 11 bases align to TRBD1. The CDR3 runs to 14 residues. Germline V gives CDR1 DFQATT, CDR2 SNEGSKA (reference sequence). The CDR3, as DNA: TGCAGTGCTAGAGGGGGACAGGGGGAAGATACCCGGTACTTC. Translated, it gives CSARGGQGEDTRYF.

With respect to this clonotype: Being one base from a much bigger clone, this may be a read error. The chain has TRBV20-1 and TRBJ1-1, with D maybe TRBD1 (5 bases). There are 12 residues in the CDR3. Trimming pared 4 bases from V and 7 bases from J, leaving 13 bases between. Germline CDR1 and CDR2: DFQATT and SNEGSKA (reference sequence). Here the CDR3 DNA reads TGCAGTGCTAAGGGACTTTACATTGAAGCTTTCTTT. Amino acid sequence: CSAKGLYIEAFF.

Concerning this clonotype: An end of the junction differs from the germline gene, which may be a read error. The chain's CDR3 is CASSQSAGEPFF. The CDR3 DNA reads TGTGCCAGCAGCCAGTCGGCCGGGGAGCCGTTTTTT. The rearrangement uses TRBV13 and TRBJ2-2; D may be TRBD2 (5 bases). Germline CDR1 reads PRHDT; CDR2 reads FYEKMQ (reference sequence). The CDR3 length is 12 residues. Filled out from reference TRBV13 and TRBJ2-2, the complete variable domain reads AAGVIQSPRHLIKEKRETATLKCYPIPRHDTVYWYQQGPGQDPQFLISFYEKMQSDKGSIPDRFSAQQFSDYHSELNMSSLELGDSALYFCASSQSAGEPFFGEGSRLTVL.

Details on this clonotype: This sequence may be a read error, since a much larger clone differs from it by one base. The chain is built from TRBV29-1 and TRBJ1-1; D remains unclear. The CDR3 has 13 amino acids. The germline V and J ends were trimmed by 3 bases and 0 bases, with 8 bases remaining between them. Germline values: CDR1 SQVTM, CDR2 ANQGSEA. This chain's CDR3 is CSVEKLLNTEAFF. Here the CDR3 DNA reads TGCAGCGTTGAGAAGTTACTGAACACTGAAGCTTTCTTT. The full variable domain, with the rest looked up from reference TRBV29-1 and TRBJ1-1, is SAVISQKPSRDICQRGTSLTIQCQVDSQVTMMFWYRQQPGQSLTLIATANQGSEATYESGFVIDKFPISRPNLTFSTLTVSNMSPEDSSIYLCSVEKLLNTEAFFGQGTRLTVV.

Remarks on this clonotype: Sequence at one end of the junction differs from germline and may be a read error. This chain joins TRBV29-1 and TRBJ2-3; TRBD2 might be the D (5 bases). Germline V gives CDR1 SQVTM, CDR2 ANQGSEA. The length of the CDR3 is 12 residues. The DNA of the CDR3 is TGCTGCGTTCTTGGAGGCACAGATGCGCAGTATTTT. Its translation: CCVLGGTDAQYF.

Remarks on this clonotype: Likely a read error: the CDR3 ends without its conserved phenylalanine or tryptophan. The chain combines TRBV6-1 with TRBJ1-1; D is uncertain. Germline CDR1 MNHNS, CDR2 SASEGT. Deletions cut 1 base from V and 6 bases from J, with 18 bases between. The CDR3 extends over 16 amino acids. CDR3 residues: CASSEGSGKRFAEAFH. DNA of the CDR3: TGTGCCAGCAGTGAAGGGTCGGGGAAGCGTTTCGCTGAAGCTTTCCAT.

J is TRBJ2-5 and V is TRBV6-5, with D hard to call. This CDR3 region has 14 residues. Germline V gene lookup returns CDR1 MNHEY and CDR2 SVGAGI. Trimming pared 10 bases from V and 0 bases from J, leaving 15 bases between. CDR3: CATRPKGYQETQYF. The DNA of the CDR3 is TGTGCCACTAGACCAAAGGGCTACCAAGAGACCCAGTACTTC.

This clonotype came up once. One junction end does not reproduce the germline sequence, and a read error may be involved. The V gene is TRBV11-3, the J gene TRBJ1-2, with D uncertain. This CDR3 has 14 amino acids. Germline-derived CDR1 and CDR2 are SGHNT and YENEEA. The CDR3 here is CARSLAGPLSGYAF. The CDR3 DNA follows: TGTGCCAGAAGCTTAGCCGGACCCCTCTCTGGCTACGCCTTC.

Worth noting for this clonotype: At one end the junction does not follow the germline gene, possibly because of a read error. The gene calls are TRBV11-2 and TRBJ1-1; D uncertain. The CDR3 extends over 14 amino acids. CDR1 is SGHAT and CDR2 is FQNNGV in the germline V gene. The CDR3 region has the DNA TGTGCCAGCAGCTTGGTGTGCATGAACACTGAAGATTTCTTT. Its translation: CASSLVCMNTEDFF.

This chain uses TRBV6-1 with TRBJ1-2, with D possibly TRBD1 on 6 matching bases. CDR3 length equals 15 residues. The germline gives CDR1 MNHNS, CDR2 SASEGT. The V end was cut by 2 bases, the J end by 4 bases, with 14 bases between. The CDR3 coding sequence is TGTGCCAGCAGTGAAAAGGGCGGACAGCCCTATGGCTACACCTTC. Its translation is CASSEKGGQPYGYTF.

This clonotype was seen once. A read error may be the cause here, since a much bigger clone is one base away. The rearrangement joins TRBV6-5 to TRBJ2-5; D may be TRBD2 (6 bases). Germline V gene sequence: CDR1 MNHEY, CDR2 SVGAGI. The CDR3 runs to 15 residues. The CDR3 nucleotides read TGTGCCAGCAGTTACCAGTCGGGAGCGGGTGAGACCCGGTACTTC. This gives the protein CASSYQSGAGETRYF.

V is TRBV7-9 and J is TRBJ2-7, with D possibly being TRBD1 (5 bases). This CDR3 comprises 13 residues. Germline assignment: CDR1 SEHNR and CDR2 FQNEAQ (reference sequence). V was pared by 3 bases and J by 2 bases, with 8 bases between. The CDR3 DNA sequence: TGTGCCAGCAGCTTCGACAGCACCTACGAGCAGTACTTC. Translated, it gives CASSFDSTYEQYF. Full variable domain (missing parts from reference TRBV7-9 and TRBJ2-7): DTGVSQNPRHKITKRGQNVTFRCDPISEHNRLYWYRQTLGQGPEFLTYFQNEAQLEKSRLLSDRFSAERPKGSFSTLEIQRTEQGDSAMYLCASSFDSTYEQYFGPGTRLTVT.